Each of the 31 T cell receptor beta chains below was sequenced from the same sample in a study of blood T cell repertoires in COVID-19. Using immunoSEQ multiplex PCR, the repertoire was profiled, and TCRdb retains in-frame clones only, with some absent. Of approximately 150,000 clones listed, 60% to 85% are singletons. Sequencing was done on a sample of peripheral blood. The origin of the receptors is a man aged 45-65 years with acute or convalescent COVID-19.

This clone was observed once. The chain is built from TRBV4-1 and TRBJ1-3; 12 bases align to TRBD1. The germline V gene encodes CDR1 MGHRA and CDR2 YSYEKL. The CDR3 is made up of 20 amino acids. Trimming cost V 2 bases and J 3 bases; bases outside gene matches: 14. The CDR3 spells CASSQLENRDRGLYGNTIYF. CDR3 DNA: TGCGCCAGCAGCCAACTCGAAAACCGGGACAGGGGGCTATATGGAAACACCATATATTTT.

CDR3 bases: TGTGCAAGTCGCCCATCGCCAGGGGATGGAAACTATGGCTACACCTTC. It codes for CASRPSPGDGNYGYTF. This rearrangement joins TRBV12-2 to TRBJ1-2; no check of the table's D call, TRBD1, against the DNA was made. TRBV12-2 is noted as a pseudogene. The CDR3 has 16 amino acids.

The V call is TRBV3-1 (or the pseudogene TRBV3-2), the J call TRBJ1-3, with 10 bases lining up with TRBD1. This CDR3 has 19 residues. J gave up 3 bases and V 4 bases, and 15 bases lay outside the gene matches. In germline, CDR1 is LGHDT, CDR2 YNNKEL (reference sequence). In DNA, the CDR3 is TGTGCCAGCAGCCCAAACCTGGCCGGGACAGGGGTTTTTGGAAACACCATATATTTT. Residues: CASSPNLAGTGVFGNTIYF.

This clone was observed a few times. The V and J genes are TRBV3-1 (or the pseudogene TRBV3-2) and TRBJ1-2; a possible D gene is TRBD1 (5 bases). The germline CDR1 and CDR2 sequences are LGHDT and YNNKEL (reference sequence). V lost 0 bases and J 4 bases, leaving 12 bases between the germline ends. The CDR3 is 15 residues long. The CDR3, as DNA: TGTGCCAGCAGCCAAGAATCGGCGGGGGTCTATGGCTACACCTTC. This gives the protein CASSQESAGVYGYTF.

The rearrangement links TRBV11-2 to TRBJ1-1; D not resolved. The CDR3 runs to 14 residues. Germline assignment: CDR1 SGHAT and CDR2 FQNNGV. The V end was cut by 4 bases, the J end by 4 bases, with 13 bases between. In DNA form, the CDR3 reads TGTGCCAGCAGCTGGCGAGGTGATACCACTGAAGCTTTCTTT. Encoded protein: CASSWRGDTTEAFF.

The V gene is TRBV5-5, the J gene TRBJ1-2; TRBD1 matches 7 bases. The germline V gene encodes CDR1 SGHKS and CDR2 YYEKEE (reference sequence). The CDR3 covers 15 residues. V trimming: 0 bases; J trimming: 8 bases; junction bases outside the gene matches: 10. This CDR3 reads CASSLGAGGPYGYTF. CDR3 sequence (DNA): TGTGCCAGCAGCTTGGGGGCAGGGGGACCCTACGGCTACACCTTC.

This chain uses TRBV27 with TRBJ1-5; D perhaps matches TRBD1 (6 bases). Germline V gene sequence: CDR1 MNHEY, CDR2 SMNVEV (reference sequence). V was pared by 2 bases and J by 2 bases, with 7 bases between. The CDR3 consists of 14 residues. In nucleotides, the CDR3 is TGTGCCAGCAGTTTAGAGGGGGGCAATCAGCCCCAGCATTTT. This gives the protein CASSLEGGNQPQHF.

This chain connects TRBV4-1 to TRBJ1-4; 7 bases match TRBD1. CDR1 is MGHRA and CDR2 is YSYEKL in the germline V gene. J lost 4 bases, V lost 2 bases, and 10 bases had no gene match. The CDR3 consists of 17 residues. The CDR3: CASSQTRTGRGNEKLFF. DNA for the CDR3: TGCGCCAGCAGCCAAACAAGGACAGGCCGCGGTAATGAAAAACTGTTTTTT.

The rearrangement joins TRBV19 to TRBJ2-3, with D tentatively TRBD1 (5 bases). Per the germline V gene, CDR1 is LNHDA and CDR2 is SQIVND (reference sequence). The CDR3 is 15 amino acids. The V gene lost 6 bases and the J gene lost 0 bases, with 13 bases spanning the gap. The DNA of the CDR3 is TGTGCCAGTAGGAGGACACGTGCTAGCACAGATACGCAGTATTTT. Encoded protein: CASRRTRASTDTQYF.

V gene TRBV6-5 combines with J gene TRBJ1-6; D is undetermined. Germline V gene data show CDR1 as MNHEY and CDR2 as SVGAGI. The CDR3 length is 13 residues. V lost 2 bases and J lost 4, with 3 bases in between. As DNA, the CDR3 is TGTGCCAGCAGTTACGAGTATAATTCACCCCTCCACTTT. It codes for CASSYEYNSPLHF.

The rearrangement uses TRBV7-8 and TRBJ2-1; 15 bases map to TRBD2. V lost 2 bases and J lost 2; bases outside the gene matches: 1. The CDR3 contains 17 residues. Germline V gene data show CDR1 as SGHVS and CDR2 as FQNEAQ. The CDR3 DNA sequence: TGTGCCAGCAGCTTAAGGACTAGCGGGGGGGCCTACAATGAGCAGTTCTTC. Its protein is CASSLRTSGGAYNEQFF.

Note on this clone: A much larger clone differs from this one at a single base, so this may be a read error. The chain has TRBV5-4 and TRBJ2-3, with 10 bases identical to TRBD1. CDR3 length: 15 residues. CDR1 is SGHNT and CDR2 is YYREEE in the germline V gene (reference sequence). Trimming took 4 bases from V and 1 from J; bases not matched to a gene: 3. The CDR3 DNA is TGTGCCAGCAGCCCCGGGACAGGGGGCACAGATACGCAGTATTTT. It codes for CASSPGTGGTDTQYF. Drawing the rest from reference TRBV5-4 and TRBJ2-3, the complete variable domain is ETGVTQSPTHLIKTRGQQVTLRCSSQSGHNTVSWYQQALGQGPQFIFQYYREEENGRGNFPPRFSGLQFPNYSSELNVNALELDDSALYLCASSPGTGGTDTQYFGPGTRLTVL.

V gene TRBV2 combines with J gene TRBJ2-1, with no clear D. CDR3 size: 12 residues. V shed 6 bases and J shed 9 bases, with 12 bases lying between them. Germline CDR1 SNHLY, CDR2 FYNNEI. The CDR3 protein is CASSATVSEQFF. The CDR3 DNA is TGTGCCAGCAGCGCCACGGTTAGTGAGCAGTTCTTC.

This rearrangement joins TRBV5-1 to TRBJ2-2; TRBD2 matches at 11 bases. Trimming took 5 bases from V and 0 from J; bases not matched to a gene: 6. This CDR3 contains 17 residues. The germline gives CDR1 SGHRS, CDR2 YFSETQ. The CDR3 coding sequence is TGCGCCAGCAGTCCATTAGCGGGGGGGCCGAACACCGGGGAGCTGTTTTTT. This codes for CASSPLAGGPNTGELFF. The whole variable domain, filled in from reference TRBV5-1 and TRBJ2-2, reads KAGVTQTPRYLIKTRGQQVTLSCSPISGHRSVSWYQQTPGQGLQFLFEYFSETQRNKGNFPGRFSGRQFSNSRSEMNVSTLELGDSALYLCASSPLAGGPNTGELFFGEGSRLTVL.

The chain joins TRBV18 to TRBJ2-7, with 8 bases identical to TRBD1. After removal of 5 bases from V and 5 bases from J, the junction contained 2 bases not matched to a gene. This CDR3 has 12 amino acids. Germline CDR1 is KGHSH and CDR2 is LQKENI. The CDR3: CASSKTGDEQYV. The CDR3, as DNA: TGTGCCAGCTCAAAGACAGGGGACGAGCAGTACGTC.

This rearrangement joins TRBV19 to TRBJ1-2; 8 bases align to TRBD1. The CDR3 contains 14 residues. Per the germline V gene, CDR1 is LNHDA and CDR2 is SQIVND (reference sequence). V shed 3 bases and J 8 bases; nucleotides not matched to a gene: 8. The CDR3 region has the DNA TGTGCCAGTAGTATCGGGAGACAGGGGCCAGGCTACACCTTC. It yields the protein CASSIGRQGPGYTF. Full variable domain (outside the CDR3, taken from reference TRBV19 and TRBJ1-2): DGGITQSPKYLFRKEGQNVTLSCEQNLNHDAMYWYRQDPGQGLRLIYYSQIVNDFQKGDIAEGYSVSREKKESFPLTVTSAQKNPTAFYLCASSIGRQGPGYTFGSGTRLTVV.

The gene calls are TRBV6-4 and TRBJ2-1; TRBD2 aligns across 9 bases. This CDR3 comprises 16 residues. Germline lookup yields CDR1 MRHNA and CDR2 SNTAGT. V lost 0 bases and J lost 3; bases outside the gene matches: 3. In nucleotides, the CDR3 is TGTGCCAGCAGTGACTCGGCTAGCGGGGACTACAATGAGCAGTTCTTC. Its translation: CASSDSASGDYNEQFF.

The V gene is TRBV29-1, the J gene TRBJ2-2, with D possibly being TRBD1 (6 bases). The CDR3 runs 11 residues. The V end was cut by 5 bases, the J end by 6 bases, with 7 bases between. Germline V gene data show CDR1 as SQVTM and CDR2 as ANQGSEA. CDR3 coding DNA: TGCAGCGTTCGACAGGCCGGGGAGCTGTTTTTT. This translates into CSVRQAGELFF.

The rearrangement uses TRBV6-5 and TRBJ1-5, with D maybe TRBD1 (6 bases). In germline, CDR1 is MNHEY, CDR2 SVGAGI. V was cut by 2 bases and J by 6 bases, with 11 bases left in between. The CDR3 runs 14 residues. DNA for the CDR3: TGTGCCAGCAGTTACGGGCAGGGGCGTCAGCCCCAGCATTTT. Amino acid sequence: CASSYGQGRQPQHF.

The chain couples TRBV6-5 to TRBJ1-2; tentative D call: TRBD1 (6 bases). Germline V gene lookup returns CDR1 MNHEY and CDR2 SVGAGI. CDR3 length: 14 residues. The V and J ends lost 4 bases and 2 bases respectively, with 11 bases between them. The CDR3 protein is CASSLRTENYGYTF. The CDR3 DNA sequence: TGTGCCAGCAGTTTAAGGACAGAGAACTATGGCTACACCTTC.

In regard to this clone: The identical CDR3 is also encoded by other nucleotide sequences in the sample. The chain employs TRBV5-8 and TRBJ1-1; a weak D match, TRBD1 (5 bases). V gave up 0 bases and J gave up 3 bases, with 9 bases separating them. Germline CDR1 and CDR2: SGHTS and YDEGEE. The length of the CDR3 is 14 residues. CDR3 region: CASSLAGVDTEAFF. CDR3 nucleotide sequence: TGTGCCAGCAGCTTGGCGGGGGTTGACACTGAAGCTTTCTTT.

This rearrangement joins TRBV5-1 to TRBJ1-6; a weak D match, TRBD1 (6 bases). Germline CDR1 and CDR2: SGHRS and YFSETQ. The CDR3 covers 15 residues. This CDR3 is CATSPSTGNNSPLHF. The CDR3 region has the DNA TGCGCGACATCACCTAGTACAGGGAACAATTCACCCCTCCACTTT.

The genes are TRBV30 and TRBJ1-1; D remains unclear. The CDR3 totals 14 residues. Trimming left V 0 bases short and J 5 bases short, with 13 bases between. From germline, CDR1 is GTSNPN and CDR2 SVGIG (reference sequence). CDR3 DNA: TGTGCCTGGAGTGTAAATTCCCTACTGACTGAAGCTTTCTTT. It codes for CAWSVNSLLTEAFF.

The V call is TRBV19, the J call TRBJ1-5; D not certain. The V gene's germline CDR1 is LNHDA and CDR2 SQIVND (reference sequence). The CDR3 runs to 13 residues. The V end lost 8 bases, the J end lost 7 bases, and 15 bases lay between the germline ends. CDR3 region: CASRSLTGQPQHF. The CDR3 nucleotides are TGTGCCAGTCGGAGTTTGACGGGGCAGCCCCAGCATTTT. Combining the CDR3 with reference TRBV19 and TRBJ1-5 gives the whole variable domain DGGITQSPKYLFRKEGQNVTLSCEQNLNHDAMYWYRQDPGQGLRLIYYSQIVNDFQKGDIAEGYSVSREKKESFPLTVTSAQKNPTAFYLCASRSLTGQPQHFGDGTRLSIL.

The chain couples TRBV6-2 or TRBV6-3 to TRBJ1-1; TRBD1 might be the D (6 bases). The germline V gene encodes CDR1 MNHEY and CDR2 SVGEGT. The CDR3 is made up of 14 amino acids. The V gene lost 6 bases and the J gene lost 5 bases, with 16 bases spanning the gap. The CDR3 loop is CASSRREGGTEAFF. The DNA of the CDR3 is TGTGCCAGCAGCCGTCGGGAGGGGGGAACTGAAGCTTTCTTT.

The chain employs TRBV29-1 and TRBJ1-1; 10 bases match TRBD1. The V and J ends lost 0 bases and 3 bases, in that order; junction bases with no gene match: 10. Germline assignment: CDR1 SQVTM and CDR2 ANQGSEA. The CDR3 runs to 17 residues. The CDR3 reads CSVEDRAGTGVDTEAFF. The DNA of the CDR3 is TGCAGCGTTGAAGATCGAGCCGGGACAGGGGTGGACACTGAAGCTTTCTTT.

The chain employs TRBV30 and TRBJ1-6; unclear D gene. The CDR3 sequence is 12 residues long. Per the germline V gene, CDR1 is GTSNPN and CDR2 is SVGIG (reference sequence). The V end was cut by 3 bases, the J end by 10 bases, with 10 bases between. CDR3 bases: TGTGCCTGGAGAGAGAATGCCTCACCCCTCCACTTT. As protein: CAWRENASPLHF.

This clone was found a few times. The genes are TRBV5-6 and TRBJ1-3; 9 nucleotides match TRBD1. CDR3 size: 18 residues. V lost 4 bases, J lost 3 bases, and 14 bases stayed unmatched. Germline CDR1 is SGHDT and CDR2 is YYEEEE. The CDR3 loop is CASSPTWDRELIGNTIYF. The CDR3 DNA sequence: TGTGCCAGCAGCCCAACCTGGGACAGGGAGCTTATTGGAAACACCATATATTTT.

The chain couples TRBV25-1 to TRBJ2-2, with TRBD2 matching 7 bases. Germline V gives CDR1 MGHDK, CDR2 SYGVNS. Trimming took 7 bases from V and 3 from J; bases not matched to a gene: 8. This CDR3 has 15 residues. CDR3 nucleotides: TGTGCCAGCACCCCGGTACGGGGGGACACCGGGGAGCTGTTTTTT. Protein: CASTPVRGDTGELFF. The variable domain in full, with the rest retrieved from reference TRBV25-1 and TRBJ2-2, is EADIYQTPRYLVIGTGKKITLECSQTMGHDKMYWYQQDPGMELHLIHYSYGVNSTEKGDLSSESTVSRIRTEHFPLTLESARPSHTSQYLCASTPVRGDTGELFFGEGSRLTVL.

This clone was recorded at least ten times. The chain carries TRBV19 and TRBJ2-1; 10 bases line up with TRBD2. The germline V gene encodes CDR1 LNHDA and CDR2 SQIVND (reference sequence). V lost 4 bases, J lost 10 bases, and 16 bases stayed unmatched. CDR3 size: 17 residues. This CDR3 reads CASSRPRGSGGAGEQFF. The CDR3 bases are TGTGCCAGTAGTAGGCCCCGAGGAAGCGGGGGGGCCGGGGAGCAGTTCTTC.

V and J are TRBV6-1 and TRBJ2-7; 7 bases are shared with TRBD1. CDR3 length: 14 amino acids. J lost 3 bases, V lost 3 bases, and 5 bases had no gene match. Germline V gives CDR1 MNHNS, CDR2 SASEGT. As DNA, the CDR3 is TGTGCCAGCAGTGAGCGCCGGGACAGCTACGAGCAGTACGTC. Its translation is CASSERRDSYEQYV.